Below, 9 T cell receptor beta chains from the same sample are listed, as sequenced in a study of T cells in Graves' hyperthyroidism and ophthalmopathy. Using RNA transcripts as the source, TCR beta CDR3 regions were amplified. During a first-round RT-PCR of the TCR CDR3, the HTBI primer set was used. MiXCR was run by TCRdb on the multiplex PCR reads, yielding one entry per CDR3 protein. The sample shows 700,000 or so distinct CDR3 sequences, less than 20% of them seen only once. What was sequenced was blood. These receptor sequences come from a man aged 18 to 30 with Graves' hyperthyroidism.

A few counts support this clonotype. The V call is TRBV11-3, the J call TRBJ2-3, with 12 bases that match TRBD1. The CDR3 is 17 amino acids. CDR1 and CDR2 from the germline V gene are SGHNT and YENEEA. Losses at the gene ends were 3 bases for V and 4 bases for J; bases not matched to a gene: 8. The CDR3 region has the DNA TGTGCCAGCAGCTTTGGGGGGGGGACAGGGGGCGCAGATACGCAGTATTTT. This codes for CASSFGGGTGGADTQYF.

The rearrangement uses TRBV29-1 and TRBJ2-7; possibly TRBD1 or TRBD2 for D (6 bases each). Trimming cost V 7 bases and J 3 bases, with 19 bases left between them. Germline V gene data show CDR1 as SQVTM and CDR2 as ANQGSEA. The CDR3 loop spans 14 amino acids. CDR3 DNA sequence: TGCAGCGGGGGGCACCGAGGGAGGTTCTACGAGCAGTACTTC. This gives the protein CSGGHRGRFYEQYF.

This clonotype was seen at least ten times. The chain links TRBV19 to TRBJ1-1; D is uncertain. There are 15 residues in the CDR3. Trimming removed 4 bases at V and 0 bases at J, with 12 bases between. Germline V gene lookup returns CDR1 LNHDA and CDR2 SQIVND (reference sequence). CDR3 nucleotide sequence: TGTGCCAGTAGTACCACAGTGGCGGTGAACACTGAAGCTTTCTTT. Amino acids: CASSTTVAVNTEAFF.

This clonotype has ten or more counts. This chain connects TRBV30 to TRBJ2-1; TRBD2 agrees at 9 bases. Germline CDR1 is GTSNPN and CDR2 is SVGIG (reference sequence). V lost 1 base to trimming and J lost 3 bases; unmatched junction nucleotides: 4. The CDR3 runs to 15 residues. The CDR3 nucleotides read TGTGCCTGGAGTGCGGCGGGAGGGTTCTACAATGAGCAGTTCTTC. Protein product: CAWSAAGGFYNEQFF.

This clonotype showed up many times. The genes are TRBV28 and TRBJ2-2; 10 bases match TRBD2. Trimming took 5 bases from V and 2 from J; bases not matched to a gene: 5. This CDR3 is 16 amino acids long. The germline CDR1 and CDR2 sequences are MDHEN and SYDVKM. The CDR3, as DNA: TGTGCCAGCAGTGATCGACTAGCGGGCAACACCGGGGAGCTGTTTTTT. Amino acids: CASSDRLAGNTGELFF.

This clonotype was seen at least ten times. The V and J genes are TRBV28 and TRBJ2-1, with no clear D. The CDR3 length is 14 residues. From germline, CDR1 is MDHEN and CDR2 SYDVKM. Trimming cost V 5 bases and J 8 bases, with 16 bases left between them. The CDR3 loop is CASSPVRGRDEQFF. The CDR3, as DNA: TGTGCCAGCAGTCCGGTTCGTGGTAGGGATGAGCAGTTCTTC.

The CDR3 protein is CSVQDYNEQFF. The CDR3 DNA is TGCAGCGTTCAGGACTACAATGAGCAGTTCTTC. V usage is TRBV29-1 and J usage is TRBJ2-1; D not resolved. The CDR3 consists of 11 residues. Germline assignment: CDR1 SQVTM and CDR2 ANQGSEA. Deletions cut 5 bases from V and 3 bases from J, with 5 bases between.

This clonotype was recorded a few times. The rearrangement joins TRBV27 to TRBJ1-1; D may be TRBD1 (6 bases). Germline CDR1 MNHEY, CDR2 SMNVEV (reference sequence). The CDR3 is made up of 14 amino acids. The germline V and J ends were trimmed by 6 bases and 0 bases, with 11 bases remaining between them. The CDR3 nucleotides read TGTGCCAGCAGACGACAGGAGTTGAACACTGAAGCTTTCTTT. Translated: CASRRQELNTEAFF.

The chain employs TRBV28 and TRBJ2-1, with D possibly being TRBD2 (5 bases). Germline CDR1 MDHEN, CDR2 SYDVKM. The length of the CDR3 is 16 residues. V lost 3 bases to trimming and J lost 1 base, with 13 bases between them. CDR3 sequence: CASSFPGMTSYNEQFF. The CDR3 region has the DNA TGTGCCAGCAGTTTTCCGGGGATGACTTCCTACAATGAGCAGTTCTTC.